A single sample gave rise to the 16 T cell receptor beta chains below, sequenced in a study of persistence of HIV-infected CD4 T cells. The libraries were made with immunoSEQ version 4 in survey mode. Some clones are missing from TCRdb's copy, which holds only in-frame ones; the method was immunoSEQ multiplex PCR. The data hold about 36,000 clones, with around 85% observed a single time. The stimulus was an HIV-1 Gag 15-mer peptide pool, 0.85 to 1 ug/peptide/mL. CD40L/CD69 double-negative CD45RO-high memory CD4+ T cells were collected. Antigens for these TCRs are unknown. The source material was cultured CD4+ T cells from PBMCs, sampled from a patient who received antiretroviral therapy. The origin of the receptors is an adult with HIV. The donor label of this sample is uncertain.

The chain links TRBV7-3 to TRBJ2-2; weak D call: TRBD2 (6 bases). Trimming removed 5 bases from V and 7 bases from J, with 11 bases in between. The CDR3 contains 13 residues. Per the germline V gene, CDR1 is SGHTA and CDR2 is FQGTGA. The CDR3 DNA reads as TGTGCCAGCAGCAGACTAGAGGTCGGGGAGCTGTTTTTT. It encodes CASSRLEVGELFF.

This clone was seen just once. This chain connects TRBV3-1 (or the pseudogene TRBV3-2) to TRBJ2-1, with D perhaps TRBD1 or TRBD2 (5 bases each). The V gene's germline CDR1 is LGHDT and CDR2 YNNKEL (reference sequence). Trimming cost V 1 base and J 9 bases, with 10 bases left between them. This CDR3 has 13 residues. The CDR3 bases are TGTGCCAGCAGCCAAGGTGGGACGCGTGAGCAGTTCTTC. Translated, it gives CASSQGGTREQFF.

Written as DNA, the CDR3 is TGTGCCAGCTCACCAAATGGGGGTGATCAGCCCCAGCATTTT. Encoded protein: CASSPNGGDQPQHF. The gene calls are TRBV18 and TRBJ1-5; D is perhaps TRBD1 (5 bases). Per the germline V gene, CDR1 is KGHSH and CDR2 is LQKENI. V lost 2 bases and J 5 bases, leaving 10 bases between the germline ends. This CDR3 has 14 residues.

The J gene is TRBJ1-1, the V gene TRBV29-1; perhaps TRBD1 as D (6 bases). Germline CDR1 reads SQVTM; CDR2 reads ANQGSEA. The CDR3 covers 13 residues. V was trimmed by 2 bases and J by 2 bases, leaving 9 bases between them. The CDR3 spells CSVEIGGNTEAFF. The CDR3 nucleotides read TGCAGCGTTGAAATCGGGGGCAACACTGAAGCTTTCTTT.

This sequence joins TRBV7-2 and TRBJ2-3; no firm D call. Trimming stripped 1 base from V and 6 bases from J, with 11 bases between. The germline gives CDR1 SGHTA, CDR2 FQGNSA. The CDR3 contains 14 residues. The CDR3 protein is CASSLEAISDTQYF. For the CDR3, the DNA is TGTGCCAGCAGCTTAGAGGCTATCTCGGATACGCAGTATTTT.

CDR3 sequence reads: CASSLGLTSQETQYF. The CDR3 nucleotides are TGCGCCAGCAGCTTGGGTTTGACTAGCCAAGAGACCCAGTACTTC. The chain couples TRBV5-1 to TRBJ2-5; weak D call: TRBD2 (6 bases). The length of the CDR3 is 15 residues. Germline V CDR1 and CDR2: SGHRS, YFSETQ. V shed 0 bases and J shed 1 base, with 10 bases lying between them.

The V gene is TRBV28, the J gene TRBJ2-4, with 7 bases lining up with TRBD1. With 2 bases clipped from V and 3 bases from J, the junction kept 4 bases outside the gene matches. Germline CDR1 MDHEN, CDR2 SYDVKM. The CDR3 has 15 amino acids. The CDR3 here is CASSLGQAIKNIQYF. CDR3 in DNA: TGTGCCAGCAGTTTAGGACAGGCCATCAAAAACATTCAGTACTTC. Based on the CDR3 plus reference TRBV28 and TRBJ2-4, the full variable domain is DVKVTQSSRYLVKRTGEKVFLECVQDMDHENMFWYRQDPGLGLRLIYFSYDVKMKEKGDIPEGYSVSREKKERFSLILESASTNQTSMYLCASSLGQAIKNIQYFGAGTRLSVL.

The chain carries TRBV6-1 and TRBJ2-2; 9 bases align to TRBD2. Germline-derived CDR1 and CDR2 are MNHNS and SASEGT. J gave up 7 bases and V 4 bases, and 10 bases lay outside the gene matches. This CDR3 has 16 residues. This CDR3 reads CASSVVSGGYGGELFF. The CDR3 nucleotides read TGTGCCAGCAGTGTTGTGAGCGGGGGGTACGGCGGGGAGCTGTTTTTT.

The chain combines TRBV7-2 with TRBJ1-1, with a tentative D call TRBD1 (5 bases). Germline V CDR1 and CDR2: SGHTA, FQGNSA. The V end was cut by 1 base, the J end by 11 bases, with 14 bases between. The CDR3 is made up of 13 amino acids. CDR3 in DNA: TGTGCCAGCAGCTTAGAGTCGGGGCAGGAGGCTTTCTTT. Its translation: CASSLESGQEAFF.

The chain combines TRBV6-5 with TRBJ2-1, with D unresolved. Trimming took off 7 bases at V and 5 bases at J, with 6 bases between the two ends. From germline, CDR1 is MNHEY and CDR2 SVGAGI. The CDR3 runs to 11 residues. The CDR3 bases are TGTGCCAGCATGACGAACAATGAGCAGTTCTTC. Translated, it gives CASMTNNEQFF.

J is TRBJ2-3 and V is TRBV6-5, with D unclear. Germline V gene sequence: CDR1 MNHEY, CDR2 SVGAGI. This CDR3 is built from 13 residues. Deletions cut 2 bases from V and 6 bases from J, with 9 bases between. In DNA, the CDR3 is TGTGCCAGCAGTTACCGCCTAGAGGATACGCAGTATTTT. As protein: CASSYRLEDTQYF.

This chain connects TRBV28 to TRBJ2-7, with D perhaps TRBD1 (6 bases). CDR3 size: 14 residues. Trimming stripped 2 bases from V and 4 bases from J, with 12 bases between. The germline V gene encodes CDR1 MDHEN and CDR2 SYDVKM. The DNA for the CDR3 is TGTGCCAGCAGTTTAAGGGGGTGGGTTTACGAGCAGTACTTC. Protein: CASSLRGWVYEQYF.

V usage is TRBV5-4 and J usage is TRBJ1-3; TRBD1 might be the D (5 bases). Germline CDR1 and CDR2: SGHNT and YYREEE (reference sequence). V dropped 0 bases and J dropped 1 base, with 8 bases sitting between them. There are 15 residues in the CDR3. CDR3 sequence: CASSLEGSSGNTIYF. In nucleotides, the CDR3 is TGTGCCAGCAGCTTGGAGGGGTCATCTGGAAACACCATATATTTT.

A few counts support this clone. V and J are TRBV5-4 and TRBJ2-7; D is possibly TRBD1 or TRBD2 (6 bases each). The CDR3 has 16 amino acids. The ends were cut back, 1 base at V and 1 base at J, with 15 bases in the middle. Germline-derived CDR1 and CDR2 are SGHNT and YYREEE (reference sequence). The CDR3 reads CASSLTGAPRSYEQYF. Written as DNA, the CDR3 is TGTGCCAGCAGCTTGACGGGGGCTCCCCGGTCCTACGAGCAGTACTTC.

This clone was observed a few times. The chain employs TRBV6-6 and TRBJ1-4; 8 nucleotides align to TRBD1. CDR1 MNHNY and CDR2 SVGAGI come from the germline V gene (reference sequence). The CDR3 is made up of 16 amino acids. With V trimmed by 4 bases and J by 6 bases, 10 bases remained unmatched. For the CDR3, the DNA is TGTGCCAGCAGTTCCTTATCACGGACAGGGTATGAAAAACTGTTTTTT. Translated: CASSSLSRTGYEKLFF.

On this clone itself: An end of the junction differs from the germline gene, which may be a read error. The chain combines TRBV19 with TRBJ1-5, with D perhaps TRBD1 (5 bases). CDR1 and CDR2 (germline): LNHDA, SQIVND (reference sequence). This CDR3 comprises 13 residues. CDR3 protein: CASGMGRDQPQHF. Here the CDR3 DNA reads TGCGCTAGCGGGATGGGCAGGGATCAGCCCCAGCATTTT.